One T cell receptor (beta chain) is described in this entry. Its matching antigen is unknown. This CDR3 contains 12 residues. Germline lookup yields CDR1 ENHRY and CDR2 SYGVKD. J gave up 4 bases and V 6 bases, and 1 base lay outside the gene matches. The source of the sample is a study of cytomegalovirus exposure and HLA in healthy donors. Study-wide results and caveats: Under in vitro conditions, a few CMV-associated chains were confirmed as specific for CMV antigens.

Primers: 60 Vbeta forward and 13 Jbeta reverse. Libraries were prepared by immunoSEQ multiplex PCR; TCRdb keeps only in-frame clonotypes and omits some of them. The table shows fewer than 200,000 clones, with approximately 81% occurring only once. The rearrangement uses TRBV10-3 and TRBJ2-3, with TRBD1 matching over 7 bases. Input material: PBMCs. The source is a man aged 30 to 39 in good health and CMV-seronegative. The CDR3 reads CAIRTGSDTQYF. The DNA for the CDR3 is TGTGCCATCAGGACAGGGTCAGATACGCAGTATTTT.